This T cell receptor beta chain was identified in a study of shared clonotypes between healthy human individuals. Study information: Used for every donor were three CD4 naive, three CD4 memory, two CD8 naive and one CD8 memory plate. Study conclusions and caveats: Sampling involved blood alone; tissue repertoires likely differ. Naive subsets, compared against memory subsets, generally had larger estimated richness values. The study found lower generation probabilities in non-shared clonotypes than in those shared by all four donors.

Profiling relied on immunoSEQ multiplex PCR, and the TCRdb table lists in-frame clones only, not all of them. The profile covers a few million clones, with less than 95% appearing a single time and around 0.4% taken by the ten largest. This clone was observed a single time. The target antigen is unknown. V was clipped by 6 bases and J by 5 bases; unmatched bases: 9. Germline CDR1 and CDR2: MNHEY and SMNVEV (reference sequence). The CDR3 is 14 residues long. Sequencing input: naive CD4+ T cells from PBMCs. Subset noted: CD45RA+ positively selected. The source is a man between 18 and 29 years old in good health. Some clones in this sample may be carry-over from other donors' samples. The chain employs TRBV27 and TRBJ2-7; 8 bases are a match to TRBD2. In DNA, the CDR3 is TGTGCCAGCAGACCGGGACTAGAGGGCGACGAGCAGTACTTC. The encoded protein is CASRPGLEGDEQYF.